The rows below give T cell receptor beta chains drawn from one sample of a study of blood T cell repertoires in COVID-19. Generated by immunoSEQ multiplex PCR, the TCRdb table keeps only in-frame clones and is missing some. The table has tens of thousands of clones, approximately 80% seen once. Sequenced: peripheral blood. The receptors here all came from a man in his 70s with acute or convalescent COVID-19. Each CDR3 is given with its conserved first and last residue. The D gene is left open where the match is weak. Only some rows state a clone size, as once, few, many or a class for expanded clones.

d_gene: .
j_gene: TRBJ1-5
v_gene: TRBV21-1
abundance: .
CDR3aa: CASSKKEFRVRILNQPQHF
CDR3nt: TGTGCCAGCAGCAAAAAGGAGTTTAGAGTGAGGATCCTCAATCAGCCCCAGCATTTT

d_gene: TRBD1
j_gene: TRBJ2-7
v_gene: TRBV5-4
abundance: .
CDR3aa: CASSADRSSYEQYF
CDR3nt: TGTGCCAGCAGCGCGGACAGGAGCTCCTACGAGCAGTACTTC

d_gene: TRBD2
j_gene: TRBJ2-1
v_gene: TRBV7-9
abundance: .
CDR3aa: CASSRKEAGGINEQFF
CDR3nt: TGTGCCAGCAGCCGAAAAGAAGCGGGGGGGATCAATGAGCAGTTCTTC

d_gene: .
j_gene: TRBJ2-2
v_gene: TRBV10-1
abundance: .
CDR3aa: CARARRTVNTGELFF
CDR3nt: TGCGCCCGAGCCCGCCGGACAGTCAACACCGGGGAGCTGTTTTTT

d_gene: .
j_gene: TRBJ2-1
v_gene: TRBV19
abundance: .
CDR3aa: CASSKPGLPKGINEQFF
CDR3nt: TGTGCCAGTAGTAAACCGGGACTCCCCAAGGGGATCAATGAGCAGTTCTTC

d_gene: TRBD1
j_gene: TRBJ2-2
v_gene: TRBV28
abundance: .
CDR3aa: CAIARQGNTGELFF
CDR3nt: TGTGCCATCGCGAGACAGGGAAACACCGGGGAGCTGTTTTTT

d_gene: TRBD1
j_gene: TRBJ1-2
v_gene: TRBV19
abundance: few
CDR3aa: CASRLTGGYGYTF
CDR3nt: TGTGCCAGTAGACTTACAGGGGGCTATGGCTACACCTTC

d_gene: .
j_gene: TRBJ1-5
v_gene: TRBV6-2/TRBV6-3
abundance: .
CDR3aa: CASTPRGSLNQPQHF
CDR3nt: TGTGCCAGCACCCCCCGAGGCAGCCTTAATCAGCCCCAGCATTTT

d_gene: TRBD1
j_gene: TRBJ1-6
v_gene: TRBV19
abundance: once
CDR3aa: CASSIAGTGAPLHF
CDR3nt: TGTGCCAGTAGTATAGCCGGGACAGGGGCACCCCTCCACTTT

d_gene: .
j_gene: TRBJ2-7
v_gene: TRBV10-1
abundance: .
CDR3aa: CASRDDRGKNYEQYF
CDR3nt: TGCGCCAGCAGAGACGACAGAGGCAAAAACTACGAGCAGTACTTC

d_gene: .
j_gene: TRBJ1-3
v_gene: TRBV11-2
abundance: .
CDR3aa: CASSLVLGAAGNTIYF
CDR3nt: TGTGCCAGCAGCTTAGTCCTGGGGGCGGCTGGAAACACCATATATTTT

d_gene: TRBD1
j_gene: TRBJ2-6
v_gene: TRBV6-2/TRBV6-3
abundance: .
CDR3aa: CASSYRPGQGLNGANVLTF
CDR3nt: TGTGCCAGCAGTTACCGTCCGGGACAGGGACTCAATGGGGCCAACGTCCTGACTTTC

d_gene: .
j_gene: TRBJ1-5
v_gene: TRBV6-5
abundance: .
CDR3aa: CASSYSSDRGNQPQHF
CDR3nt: TGTGCCAGCAGTTACTCGTCAGATCGAGGGAATCAGCCCCAGCATTTT

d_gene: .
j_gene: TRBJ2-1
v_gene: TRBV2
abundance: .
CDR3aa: CAGQRVRTYNEQFF
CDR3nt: TGTGCCGGACAAAGGGTGAGGACCTACAATGAGCAGTTCTTC

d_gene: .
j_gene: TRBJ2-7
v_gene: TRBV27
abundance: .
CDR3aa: CASSFRQGWSYEQYF
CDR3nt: TGTGCCAGCAGTTTTAGGCAGGGGTGGTCCTACGAGCAGTACTTC

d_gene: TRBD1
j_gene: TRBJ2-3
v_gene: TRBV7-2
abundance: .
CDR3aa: CASSSDRGTDTQYF
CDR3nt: TGTGCCAGCAGCTCGGACAGGGGCACAGATACGCAGTATTTT

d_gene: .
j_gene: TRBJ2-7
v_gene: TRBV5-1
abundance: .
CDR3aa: CASSLELQAEQYF
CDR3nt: TGCGCCAGCAGCTTGGAACTACAGGCCGAGCAGTACTTC

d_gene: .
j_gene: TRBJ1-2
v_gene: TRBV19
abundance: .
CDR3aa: CASSFHRELNYGYTF
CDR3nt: TGTGCCAGTAGCTTTCACAGGGAGCTGAACTATGGCTACACCTTC

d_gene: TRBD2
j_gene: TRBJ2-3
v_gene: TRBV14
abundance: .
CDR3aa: CASSLRLAGSTDTQYF
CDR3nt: TGTGCCAGCAGCCTACGACTAGCGGGGAGCACAGATACGCAGTATTTT

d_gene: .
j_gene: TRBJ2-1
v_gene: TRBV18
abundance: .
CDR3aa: CASSPRGAGYNEQFF
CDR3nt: TGTGCCAGCTCACCAAGGGGCGCGGGGTACAATGAGCAGTTCTTC

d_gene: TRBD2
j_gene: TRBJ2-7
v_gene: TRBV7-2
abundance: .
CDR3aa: CASSLLAGDEQYF
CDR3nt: TGTGCCAGCAGCTTACTAGCGGGGGACGAGCAGTACTTC

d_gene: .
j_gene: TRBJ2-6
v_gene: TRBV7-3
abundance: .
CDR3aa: CASSVGHGANVLTF
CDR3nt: TGTGCCAGCAGTGTGGGGCATGGGGCCAACGTCCTGACTTTC

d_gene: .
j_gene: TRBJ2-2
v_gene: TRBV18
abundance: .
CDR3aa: CASCPSAPRAGELFF
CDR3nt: TGTGCCAGCTGTCCCTCAGCCCCCAGGGCCGGGGAGCTGTTTTTT

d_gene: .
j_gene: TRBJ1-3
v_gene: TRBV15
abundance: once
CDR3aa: CATSREQNSGNTIYF
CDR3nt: TGTGCCACCAGCAGAGAACAGAACTCTGGAAACACCATATATTTT

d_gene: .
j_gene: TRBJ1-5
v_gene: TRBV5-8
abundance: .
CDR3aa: CASIPLWGRENQPQHF
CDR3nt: TGTGCCAGCATTCCCTTGTGGGGACGGGAGAATCAGCCCCAGCATTTT

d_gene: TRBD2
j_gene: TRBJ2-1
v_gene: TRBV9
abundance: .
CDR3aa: CASGARGGQSNEQFF
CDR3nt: TGTGCCAGCGGCGCCCGGGGGGGCCAGTCCAATGAGCAGTTCTTC

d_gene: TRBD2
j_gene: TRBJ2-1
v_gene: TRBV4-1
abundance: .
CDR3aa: CASSRTASPSGGWNEQFF
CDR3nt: TGCGCCAGCAGCCGGACGGCTTCACCCTCGGGAGGTTGGAATGAGCAGTTCTTC

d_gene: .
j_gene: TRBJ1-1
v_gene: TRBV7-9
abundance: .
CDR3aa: CASSLGPADLAEAFF
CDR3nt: TGTGCCAGCAGCTTGGGCCCCGCTGATTTGGCTGAAGCTTTCTTT

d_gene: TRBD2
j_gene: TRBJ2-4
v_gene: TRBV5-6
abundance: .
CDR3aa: CASSLLLAGGGIAKNIQYF
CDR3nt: TGTGCCAGCAGCTTACTACTAGCGGGGGGAGGCATAGCCAAAAACATTCAGTACTTC

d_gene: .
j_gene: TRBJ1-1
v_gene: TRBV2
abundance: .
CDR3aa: CASTGGANTEAFF
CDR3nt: TGTGCCAGCACGGGGGGGGCGAACACTGAAGCTTTCTTT

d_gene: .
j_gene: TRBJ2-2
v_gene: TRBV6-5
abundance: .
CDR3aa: CASSSLTTNTGELFF
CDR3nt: TGTGCCAGCAGTTCCTTGACAACGAACACCGGGGAGCTGTTTTTT

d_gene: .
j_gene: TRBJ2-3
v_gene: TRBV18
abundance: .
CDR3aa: CASSPWGGAADTQYF
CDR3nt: TGTGCCAGCTCACCCTGGGGCGGGGCGGCAGATACGCAGTATTTT

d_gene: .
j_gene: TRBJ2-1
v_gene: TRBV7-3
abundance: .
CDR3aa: CASSLRGGGTEQFF
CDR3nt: TGTGCCAGCAGCTTGAGAGGGGGGGGCACTGAGCAGTTCTTC

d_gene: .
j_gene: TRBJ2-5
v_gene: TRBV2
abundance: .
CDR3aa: CASTRLESWYQETQYF
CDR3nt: TGTGCCAGCACACGATTGGAGAGCTGGTACCAAGAGACCCAGTACTTC

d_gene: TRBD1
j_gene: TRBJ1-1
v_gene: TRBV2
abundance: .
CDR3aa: CASSEQGGTEAFF
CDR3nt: TGTGCCAGCAGTGAGCAGGGGGGTACTGAAGCTTTCTTT

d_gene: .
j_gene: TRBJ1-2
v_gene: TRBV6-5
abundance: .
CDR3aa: CASRPIASYGYTF
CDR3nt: TGTGCCAGCAGACCGATAGCTTCCTATGGCTACACCTTC

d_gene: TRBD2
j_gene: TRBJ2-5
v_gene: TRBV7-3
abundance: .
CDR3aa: CASSLKRGAQETQYF
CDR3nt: TGTGCCAGCAGCTTAAAGCGGGGGGCCCAAGAGACCCAGTACTTC

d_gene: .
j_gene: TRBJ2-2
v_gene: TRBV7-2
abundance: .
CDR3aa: CASTPSRGGGELFF
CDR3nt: TGTGCCAGCACCCCCTCGCGGGGCGGCGGGGAGCTGTTTTTT

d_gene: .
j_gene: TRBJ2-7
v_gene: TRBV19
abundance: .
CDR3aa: CASSIAGGGHEQYF
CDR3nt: TGTGCCAGTAGTATAGCGGGAGGGGGCCACGAGCAGTACTTC

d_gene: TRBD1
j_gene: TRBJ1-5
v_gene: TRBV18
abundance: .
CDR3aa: CASSQGQVSQPQHF
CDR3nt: TGTGCCAGCTCACAAGGACAGGTGAGCCAGCCCCAGCATTTT

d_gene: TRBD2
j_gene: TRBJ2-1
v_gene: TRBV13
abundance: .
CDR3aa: CASSRTSNEQFF
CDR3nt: TGTGCCAGCAGCCGGACTAGCAATGAGCAGTTCTTC